This T cell receptor beta chain originates from a study of T cells in tuberculosis. The germline V gene has CDR1 MDHEN and CDR2 SYDVKM. V was shortened by 3 bases and J by 4 bases, with 12 bases between the two germline ends. The CDR3 loop spans 14 amino acids. This clone is deemed medium-sized. Other DNA sequences from this sample encode an identical CDR3 as well. TCRdb's table, derived via immunoSEQ multiplex PCR, lists solely in-frame clones and lacks some. Here the sample spans about 33,000 clones, under 95% being singletons. Source material: PBMCs. V usage is TRBV28 and J usage is TRBJ1-1; tentatively, D is TRBD1 (6 bases). The receptor comes from a donor aged 10-29 years with latent tuberculosis or without tuberculosis infection. Some clones in this sample may be carry-over from other donors' samples. CDR3 nucleotide sequence: TGTGCCAGCAGTTTGGGGGGAGGGGGCACTGAAGCTTTCTTT. It encodes CASSLGGGGTEAFF. Combining the CDR3 with reference TRBV28 and TRBJ1-1 gives the whole variable domain DVKVTQSSRYLVKRTGEKVFLECVQDMDHENMFWYRQDPGLGLRLIYFSYDVKMKEKGDIPEGYSVSREKKERFSLILESASTNQTSMYLCASSLGGGGTEAFFGQGTRLTVV.